The 32 T cell receptor beta chains reported below all come from one sample, sequenced in a study of shared clonotypes between healthy human individuals (dated by TCRdb to 2019 to 2021). CD8 naive samples consisted of CD45RO-negative cells that were positively selected for CCR7, yielding a CD45RA+CCR7+ population without TemRA cells. The library was made by the immunoSEQ multiplex PCR assay. In its TCRdb copy, this immuneACCESS table keeps in-frame sequences only and misses some clones. Where compared with another copy, unresolved V genes explain less than half of these, and the others have no known cause. This sample holds roughly 2,000,000 clones; about 94% were observed only once. The top ten hold about 1.6% of the sample. Sequencing was done on a sample of naive CD8+ T cells from PBMCs. The cell subset or site label for this specimen denotes: CD45RA+CCR7+. The receptors originated from a man between 18 and 29 years old in good health. Some clones in this sample may be carry-over from other donors' samples.

The rearrangement links TRBV19 to TRBJ1-2; D may be TRBD1 (5 bases). Germline V gene lookup returns CDR1 LNHDA and CDR2 SQIVND (reference sequence). V lost 10 bases to trimming and J lost 6 bases, with 18 bases between them. The CDR3 has 13 residues. The CDR3 here is CATLGTGNHGYTF. The CDR3, as DNA: TGTGCCACCCTCGGGACGGGAAACCATGGCTACACCTTC.

About this clone: In the same sample, other DNA sequences code for this CDR3. This chain connects TRBV9 to TRBJ2-1; TRBD2 matches 15 bases. The V segment lost 3 bases and the J segment 7 bases; nucleotides outside the gene matches: 2. Germline V CDR1 and CDR2: SGDLS, YYNGEE. This CDR3 is built from 15 residues. This chain's CDR3 is CASSAGLAGGNEQFF. In DNA form, the CDR3 reads TGTGCCAGCAGCGCTGGACTAGCGGGAGGGAATGAGCAGTTCTTC.

J is TRBJ1-1 and V is TRBV10-3, with 7 nucleotides matching TRBD1. This CDR3 is built from 16 residues. The V gene end was trimmed by 0 bases and the J gene end by 0 bases; junction bases not matched to a gene: 4. CDR1 and CDR2 (germline): ENHRY, SYGVKD. The DNA of the CDR3 is TGTGCCATCAGTGAGTCTTACAGGGGCATGAACACTGAAGCTTTCTTT. This sequence encodes CAISESYRGMNTEAFF.

The V call is TRBV7-9, the J call TRBJ2-3, with 7 bases aligning to TRBD1. With 1 base clipped from V and 0 bases from J, the junction kept 4 bases outside the gene matches. The CDR3 spans 16 residues. Germline assignment: CDR1 SEHNR and CDR2 FQNEAQ (reference sequence). For the CDR3, the DNA is TGTGCCAGCAGCTTAGGACAGGGAACTAGCACAGATACGCAGTATTTT. Amino acid sequence: CASSLGQGTSTDTQYF.

The chain recombines TRBV29-1 with TRBJ2-2, with 7 bases matching TRBD1. CDR1 is SQVTM, CDR2 ANQGSEA, per germline. CDR3 length: 13 amino acids. V shed 7 bases, J shed 3 bases, and the junction held 5 bases outside the gene matches. CDR3 sequence: CSARDRHTGELFF. CDR3 nucleotide sequence: TGCAGCGCACGGGACAGACACACCGGGGAGCTGTTTTTT.

The chain joins TRBV7-9 to TRBJ1-4; D ambiguous. Trimming took 3 bases from V and 8 from J, leaving 13 bases between them. This CDR3 comprises 14 residues. The germline CDR1 and CDR2 sequences are SEHNR and FQNEAQ (reference sequence). The CDR3 DNA sequence: TGTGCCAGCAGCTTCGCGGCGGGCCGGGAAAAACTGTTTTTT. The encoded protein is CASSFAAGREKLFF.

The rearrangement joins TRBV28 to TRBJ2-7; D remains ambiguous. This CDR3 comprises 16 residues. Trimming left V 5 bases short and J 1 base short, with 18 bases between. The germline gives CDR1 MDHEN, CDR2 SYDVKM. The CDR3 sequence: CASSPAINPMSYEQYF. CDR3 coding DNA: TGTGCCAGCAGTCCCGCCATAAACCCCATGTCCTACGAGCAGTACTTC. Complete variable domain (other parts from reference TRBV28 and TRBJ2-7): DVKVTQSSRYLVKRTGEKVFLECVQDMDHENMFWYRQDPGLGLRLIYFSYDVKMKEKGDIPEGYSVSREKKERFSLILESASTNQTSMYLCASSPAINPMSYEQYFGPGTRLTVT.

The chain carries TRBV9 and TRBJ2-1; D is perhaps TRBD1 (7 bases). CDR3 length equals 15 residues. V lost 2 bases and J 7 bases, leaving 16 bases between the germline ends. Germline V gene data show CDR1 as SGDLS and CDR2 as YYNGEE. The DNA of the CDR3 is TGTGCCAGCAGCGTCGGCCAGGGGGGCCTAAATGAGCAGTTCTTC. This gives the protein CASSVGQGGLNEQFF.

V is TRBV13 and J is TRBJ2-4; 7 bases agree with TRBD1. CDR1 is PRHDT, CDR2 FYEKMQ, per germline (reference sequence). The CDR3 is 14 residues long. V gave up 5 bases and J gave up 6 bases; unmatched junction bases: 7. The DNA for the CDR3 is TGTGCCAGCAGCAAGACAGGGTCGGGAAACATTCAGTACTTC. Translated: CASSKTGSGNIQYF. The variable domain in full, with the rest retrieved from reference TRBV13 and TRBJ2-4, is AAGVIQSPRHLIKEKRETATLKCYPIPRHDTVYWYQQGPGQDPQFLISFYEKMQSDKGSIPDRFSAQQFSDYHSELNMSSLELGDSALYFCASSKTGSGNIQYFGAGTRLSVL.

This rearrangement joins TRBV28 to TRBJ1-5, with a possible D match to TRBD1 (5 bases). This CDR3 is 16 amino acids long. V shed 2 bases and J shed 0 bases, with 11 bases lying between them. Germline CDR1 is MDHEN and CDR2 is SYDVKM. CDR3 protein: CASSLRDGGSNQPQHF. CDR3 bases: TGTGCCAGCAGTTTACGGGACGGAGGTAGCAATCAGCCCCAGCATTTT.

V is TRBV7-8 and J is TRBJ2-1, with 9 bases matching TRBD1. From germline, CDR1 is SGHVS and CDR2 FQNEAQ. With 5 bases clipped from V and 2 bases from J, the junction kept 4 bases outside the gene matches. This CDR3 contains 15 residues. The CDR3 loop is CASSATGGAYNEQFF. In DNA form, the CDR3 reads TGTGCCAGCAGCGCGACAGGGGGAGCCTACAATGAGCAGTTCTTC.

CDR3 nucleotides: TGTGCCAGCAGTTTTTTCTCATGGCCCCAGCATTTT. Translating gives CASSFFSWPQHF. The rearrangement links TRBV28 to TRBJ1-5; D is unresolved. The V and J ends lost 3 bases and 9 bases respectively, with 9 bases between them. The CDR3 has 12 amino acids. Germline CDR1 and CDR2: MDHEN and SYDVKM.

The chain joins TRBV9 to TRBJ2-7; 10 bases match TRBD1. Germline V gene lookup returns CDR1 SGDLS and CDR2 YYNGEE. V lost 4 bases and J lost 5; bases outside the gene matches: 9. The CDR3 extends over 15 amino acids. CDR3 sequence reads: CASSNRDRGVHEQYF. The CDR3 DNA sequence: TGTGCCAGCAGCAACCGGGACAGGGGAGTCCACGAGCAGTACTTC.

V gene TRBV10-1 combines with J gene TRBJ2-7; 8 bases align to TRBD2. After removal of 0 bases from V and 2 bases from J, the junction contained 6 bases not matched to a gene. CDR3 size: 16 residues. Germline V gene data show CDR1 as WNHNN and CDR2 as SYGVQD (reference sequence). CDR3 amino acids: CASSESTAGATYEQYF. CDR3 DNA: TGCGCCAGCAGTGAGTCAACAGCGGGGGCTACCTACGAGCAGTACTTC.

This clone was seen a few times. The chain recombines TRBV11-2 with TRBJ2-5, with D uncertain. From germline, CDR1 is SGHAT and CDR2 FQNNGV. This CDR3 region has 11 residues. V was cut by 1 base and J by 7 bases, with 4 bases left in between. CDR3 loop: CASSLGGTQYF. CDR3 coding DNA: TGTGCCAGCAGCTTAGGGGGGACCCAGTACTTC.

V is TRBV13 and J is TRBJ2-3, with D perhaps TRBD2 (5 bases). With 8 bases removed from V and 4 bases from J, the gap between germline ends came to 13 bases. The CDR3 has 13 residues. Germline CDR1 is PRHDT and CDR2 is FYEKMQ (reference sequence). The CDR3 nucleotides are TGTGCCAGCGGGTCTCCTAGCCCAGATACGCAGTATTTT. Protein product: CASGSPSPDTQYF.

V gene TRBV10-3 combines with J gene TRBJ2-7; D gene unclear. V was cut by 0 bases and J by 4 bases, with 13 bases left in between. Germline CDR1 and CDR2: ENHRY and SYGVKD. The length of the CDR3 is 15 residues. The DNA for the CDR3 is TGTGCCATCAGTGAGTCGCACGCCACACAGTACGAGCAGTACTTC. Translated, it gives CAISESHATQYEQYF.

The rearrangement uses TRBV9 and TRBJ1-1; the D gene is possibly TRBD1 (5 bases). This CDR3 region has 14 residues. CDR1 and CDR2 (germline): SGDLS, YYNGEE. Trimming left V 7 bases short and J 10 bases short, with 23 bases between. The CDR3: CASSEGTSSVSAFF. The CDR3 DNA follows: TGTGCCAGCTCCGAGGGGACCTCCTCTGTGTCAGCTTTCTTT. The full variable domain, its missing parts supplied by reference TRBV9 and TRBJ1-1, is DSGVTQTPKHLITATGQRVTLRCSPRSGDLSVYWYQQSLDQGLQFLIQYYNGEERAKGNILERFSAQQFPDLHSELNLSSLELGDSALYFCASSEGTSSVSAFFGQGTRLTVV.

The chain links TRBV7-9 to TRBJ2-1; either TRBD1 or TRBD2 may supply D (7 bases each). The V end lost 1 base, the J end lost 8 bases, and 18 bases lay between the germline ends. This CDR3 comprises 16 residues. From germline, CDR1 is SEHNR and CDR2 FQNEAQ (reference sequence). DNA of the CDR3: TGTGCCAGCAGCTTAGGTCAGGGGGAGGGCCGGCATGAGCAGTTCTTC. This gives the protein CASSLGQGEGRHEQFF.

The chain is built from TRBV14 and TRBJ2-7; perhaps TRBD1 as D (6 bases). There are 16 residues in the CDR3. CDR1 is SGHDN, CDR2 FVKESK, per germline. Trimming left V 0 bases short and J 3 bases short, with 15 bases between. The CDR3 DNA follows: TGTGCCAGCAGCCAAGATCCCATGGGGGCCCTCTACGAGCAGTACTTC. This translates into CASSQDPMGALYEQYF.

As concerns this clone: Other DNA sequences within the sample encode an identical CDR3. The chain joins TRBV5-6 to TRBJ1-1, with D perhaps TRBD1 (5 bases). CDR1 is SGHDT and CDR2 is YYEEEE in the germline V gene. There are 14 residues in the CDR3. Trimming took 2 bases from V and 5 from J, leaving 13 bases between them. The CDR3 DNA reads as TGTGCCAGCAGCTTCGGGGGAGGGAGGACTGAAGCTTTCTTT. As protein: CASSFGGGRTEAFF.

The rearrangement links TRBV28 to TRBJ2-1; 9 bases line up with TRBD2. This CDR3 has 15 amino acids. Trimming took 2 bases from V and 4 from J; bases not matched to a gene: 3. Germline V gene lookup returns CDR1 MDHEN and CDR2 SYDVKM. CDR3 sequence: CASSLGTSQYNEQFF. The CDR3 nucleotides are TGTGCCAGCAGTTTAGGGACTAGCCAATACAATGAGCAGTTCTTC. Full variable domain (outside the CDR3, taken from reference TRBV28 and TRBJ2-1): DVKVTQSSRYLVKRTGEKVFLECVQDMDHENMFWYRQDPGLGLRLIYFSYDVKMKEKGDIPEGYSVSREKKERFSLILESASTNQTSMYLCASSLGTSQYNEQFFGPGTRLTVL.

The J gene is TRBJ1-1, the V gene TRBV21-1; the table names TRBD1, a call not compared with the DNA. TRBV21-1 corresponds to a pseudogene. The CDR3 consists of 20 residues. The CDR3: CASSNLTDRSRLLMNTEAFF. The CDR3 DNA is TGTGCCAGCAGCAATCTCACGGACAGGAGTCGACTACTCATGAACACTGAAGCTTTCTTT.

This chain connects TRBV21-1 to TRBJ2-3. TRBV21-1 corresponds to a pseudogene. The CDR3 is made up of 12 amino acids. The CDR3 protein is CASSPPPDTQYF. The DNA for the CDR3 is TGTGCCAGCAGCCCACCTCCAGATACGCAGTATTTT.

The CDR3 loop reads CATSATGGTWTEAFF. CDR3 DNA: TGTGCCACCAGCGCGACAGGGGGCACTTGGACTGAAGCTTTCTTT. This sequence joins TRBV15 and TRBJ1-1; 10 bases match TRBD1. V trimming: 5 bases; J trimming: 5 bases; junction bases outside the gene matches: 8. The CDR3 runs to 15 residues. Germline CDR1 is LNHNV and CDR2 is YYDKDF (reference sequence).

This clone appeared once. The rearrangement uses TRBV5-1 and TRBJ2-7; 10 bases map to TRBD1. Germline loops: CDR1 SGHRS, CDR2 YFSETQ. J was trimmed by 6 bases and V by 5 bases; bases with no gene match: 8. This CDR3 comprises 14 residues. This CDR3 is CASRPGQGISEQYF. The CDR3 nucleotides are TGCGCCAGCAGGCCGGGACAGGGGATCTCCGAGCAGTACTTC.

The chain recombines TRBV27 with TRBJ2-7, with 8 bases identical to TRBD2. CDR1 and CDR2 (germline): MNHEY, SMNVEV (reference sequence). Unmatched junction bases numbered 10, after V lost 5 bases and J lost 1 base. The CDR3 has 16 residues. The CDR3: CASSASSGPLSYEQYF. DNA of the CDR3: TGTGCCAGCAGTGCGTCTAGCGGGCCGCTATCCTACGAGCAGTACTTC.

This clone came up a few times. The rearrangement links TRBV7-9 to TRBJ2-7, with 13 positions matching TRBD2. This CDR3 is built from 16 residues. Per the germline V gene, CDR1 is SEHNR and CDR2 is FQNEAQ (reference sequence). Trimming cost V 5 bases and J 2 bases; bases outside gene matches: 6. DNA for the CDR3: TGTGCCAGCAGCACCCGGACTAGCGGGGGTACCTACGAGCAGTACTTC. Translating it yields CASSTRTSGGTYEQYF.

The genes are TRBV7-6 and TRBJ2-1; 10 bases align to TRBD2. Losses at the gene ends were 6 bases for V and 4 bases for J; bases not matched to a gene: 6. In germline, CDR1 is SGHVS, CDR2 FNYEAQ. The CDR3 is 15 amino acids. This CDR3 is CASRQLAGLYNEQFF. The CDR3 bases are TGTGCCAGCAGACAACTAGCGGGGTTATACAATGAGCAGTTCTTC.

This chain connects TRBV27 to TRBJ2-5; 15 nucleotides agree with TRBD2. The CDR3 contains 15 residues. CDR1 MNHEY and CDR2 SMNVEV come from the germline V gene (reference sequence). The J segment lost 5 bases and the V segment lost 8 bases, leaving 6 bases of the junction unmatched. The chain's CDR3 is CASAGLAGGLETQYF. The DNA of the CDR3 is TGTGCCAGCGCTGGACTAGCGGGAGGGTTGGAGACCCAGTACTTC.

In its sample, this clone was seen once. The chain couples TRBV5-6 to TRBJ1-5, with unresolved D. V lost 1 base and J lost 4, with 9 bases in between. CDR1 SGHDT and CDR2 YYEEEE come from the germline V gene. The CDR3 is made up of 14 amino acids. CDR3 loop: CASSLWPFNQPQHF. The CDR3 DNA is TGTGCCAGCAGCTTGTGGCCGTTTAATCAGCCCCAGCATTTT. The whole variable domain, filled in from reference TRBV5-6 and TRBJ1-5, reads DAGVTQSPTHLIKTRGQQVTLRCSPKSGHDTVSWYQQALGQGPQFIFQYYEEEERQRGNFPDRFSGHQFPNYSSELNVNALLLGDSALYLCASSLWPFNQPQHFGDGTRLSIL.

A remark on this clone: This specimen includes other DNA sequences encoding the same CDR3. The V call is TRBV5-1, the J call TRBJ2-3; either TRBD1 or TRBD2 may supply D (5 bases each). There are 14 residues in the CDR3. The V gene's germline CDR1 is SGHRS and CDR2 YFSETQ. Trimming took off 3 bases at V and 3 bases at J, with 11 bases between the two ends. The CDR3 protein is CASSWGPATDTQYF. CDR3 sequence (DNA): TGCGCCAGCAGCTGGGGACCGGCAACAGATACGCAGTATTTT.